This entry lists 8 T cell receptor beta chains sequenced from one sample in a study of somatic mutations in cytotoxic T cells in rheumatoid arthritis. Clones were sequenced by immunoSEQ multiplex PCR, and TCRdb holds only the in-frame ones, with some missing. This sample yields around 7,400 clones, of which approximately 90% are seen a single time; roughly 25% belongs to the top ten. Sequenced input: CD8+ T cells sorted from blood. The receptors were sampled from an older woman with rheumatoid arthritis.

V and J are TRBV5-6 and TRBJ2-3; possibly TRBD2 for D (5 bases). Germline V CDR1 and CDR2: SGHDT, YYEEEE. This CDR3 region has 16 residues. V was shortened by 4 bases and J by 1 base, with 16 bases between the two germline ends. The CDR3 sequence is CASSQVDGMGTDTQYF. As DNA, the CDR3 is TGTGCCAGCAGCCAGGTAGACGGGATGGGCACAGATACGCAGTATTTT.

As for this clone: Its ends do not fully match the called genes, so a read error is possible. V usage is TRBV27 and J usage is TRBJ2-5; 9 bases are shared with TRBD1. The CDR3 consists of 17 residues. Germline values: CDR1 MNHEY, CDR2 SMNVEV (reference sequence). The CDR3 coding sequence is TGTCCCAGCAGTTTCTGGGACAGGGACAAGGGTTGGGAGACCCAGTACTTC. This codes for CPSSFWDRDKGWETQYF.

V is TRBV6-5 and J is TRBJ2-1; the match to TRBD2 covers 13 bases. The CDR3 is 15 amino acids. With 5 bases clipped from V and 5 bases from J, the junction kept 3 bases outside the gene matches. Germline V gene sequence: CDR1 MNHEY, CDR2 SVGAGI. DNA of the CDR3: TGTGCCAGCAGTCGGACTAGCGGGAGCCACAATGAGCAGTTCTTC. It encodes CASSRTSGSHNEQFF.

V and J are TRBV19 and TRBJ1-2; possibly TRBD1 for D (5 bases). With 7 bases removed from V and 6 bases from J, the gap between germline ends came to 9 bases. The V gene's germline CDR1 is LNHDA and CDR2 SQIVND (reference sequence). This CDR3 has 11 amino acids. The CDR3 nucleotides read TGTGCCAGTATTGGGGGGGATGGCTACACCTTC. Translation gives CASIGGDGYTF.

This chain uses TRBV4-1 with TRBJ2-7, with D hard to call. This CDR3 region has 13 residues. Germline V gene lookup returns CDR1 MGHRA and CDR2 YSYEKL. Trimming took off 1 base at V and 4 bases at J, with 8 bases between the two ends. For the CDR3, the DNA is TGCGCCAGCAGCCAAGCCTCAGATTACGAGCAGTACTTC. The encoded protein is CASSQASDYEQYF.

The chain combines TRBV7-9 with TRBJ2-7, with TRBD1 identical over 8 bases. The ends lost 1 base at V and 5 bases at J; junction bases unmatched: 7. There are 15 residues in the CDR3. CDR1 is SEHNR and CDR2 is FQNEAQ in the germline V gene (reference sequence). CDR3 loop: CASSLGQGALHEQYF. For the CDR3, the DNA is TGTGCCAGCAGCTTAGGGCAGGGGGCGCTTCACGAGCAGTACTTC.

The chain carries TRBV10-3 and TRBJ2-5; TRBD2 is a possible D gene (5 bases). The CDR3 contains 17 residues. The V gene lost 0 bases and the J gene lost 0 bases, with 14 bases spanning the gap. Germline-derived CDR1 and CDR2 are ENHRY and SYGVKD. The CDR3 protein is CAISESRGDTDQETQYF. The DNA for the CDR3 is TGTGCCATCAGTGAGTCACGGGGAGACACGGACCAAGAGACCCAGTACTTC.

The CDR3 DNA reads TGTGCCAGCAGCCCAATGGGGGGGATGGGCACAGATACGCAGTATTTT. Encoded protein: CASSPMGGMGTDTQYF. The V gene is TRBV9, the J gene TRBJ2-3; 7 bases agree with TRBD2. The CDR3 spans 16 residues. Germline CDR1 and CDR2: SGDLS and YYNGEE. Trimming at V came to 4 bases and at J to 1 base, leaving 9 bases not matched to a gene.